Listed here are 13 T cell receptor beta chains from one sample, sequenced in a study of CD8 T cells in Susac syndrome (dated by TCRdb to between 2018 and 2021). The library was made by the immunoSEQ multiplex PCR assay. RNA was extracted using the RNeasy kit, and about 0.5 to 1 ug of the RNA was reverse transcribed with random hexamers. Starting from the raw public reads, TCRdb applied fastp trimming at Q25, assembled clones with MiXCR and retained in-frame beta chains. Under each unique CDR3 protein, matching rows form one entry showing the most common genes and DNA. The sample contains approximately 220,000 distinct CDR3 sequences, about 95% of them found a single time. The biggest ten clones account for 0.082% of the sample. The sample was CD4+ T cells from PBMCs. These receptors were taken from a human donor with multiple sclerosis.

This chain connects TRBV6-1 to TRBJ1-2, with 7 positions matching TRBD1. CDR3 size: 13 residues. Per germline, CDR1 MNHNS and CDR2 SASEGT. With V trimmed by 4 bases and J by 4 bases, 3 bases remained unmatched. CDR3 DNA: TGTGCCAGCAGTGCACAGGGGACCTATGGCTACACCTTC. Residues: CASSAQGTYGYTF.

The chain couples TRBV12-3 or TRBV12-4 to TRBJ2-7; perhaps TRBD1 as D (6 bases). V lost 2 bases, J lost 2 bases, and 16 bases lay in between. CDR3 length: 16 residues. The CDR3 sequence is CASSLSSTGSPYEQYF. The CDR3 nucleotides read TGTGCCAGCAGTTTAAGCTCCACAGGGTCCCCCTACGAGCAGTACTTC.

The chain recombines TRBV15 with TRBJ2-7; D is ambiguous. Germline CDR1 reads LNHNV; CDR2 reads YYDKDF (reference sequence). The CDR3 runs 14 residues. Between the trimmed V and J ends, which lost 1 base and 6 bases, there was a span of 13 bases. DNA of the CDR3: TGTGCCACCAGCAGAGGCTCTGCTTGGGGCGAGCAGTACTTC. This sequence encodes CATSRGSAWGEQYF.

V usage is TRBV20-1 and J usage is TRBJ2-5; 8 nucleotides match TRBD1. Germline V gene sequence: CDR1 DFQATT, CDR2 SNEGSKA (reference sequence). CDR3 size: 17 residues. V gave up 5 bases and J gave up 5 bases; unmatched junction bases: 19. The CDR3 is CSAGGQGREARVETQYF. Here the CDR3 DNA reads TGCAGTGCTGGTGGACAGGGTAGGGAGGCTCGCGTGGAGACCCAGTACTTC.

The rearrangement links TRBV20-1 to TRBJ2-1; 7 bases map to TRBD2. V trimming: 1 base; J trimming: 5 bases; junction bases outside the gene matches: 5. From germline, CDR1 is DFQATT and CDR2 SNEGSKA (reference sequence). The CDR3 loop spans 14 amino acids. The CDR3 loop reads CSARGSGVNNEQFF. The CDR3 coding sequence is TGCAGTGCTAGAGGAAGCGGGGTTAACAATGAGCAGTTCTTC.

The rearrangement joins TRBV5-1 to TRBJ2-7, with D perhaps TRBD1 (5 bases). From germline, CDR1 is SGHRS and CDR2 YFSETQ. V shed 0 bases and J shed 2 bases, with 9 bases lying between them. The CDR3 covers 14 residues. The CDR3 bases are TGCGCCAGCAGCTTGGGACAGTATACCTACGAGCAGTACTTC. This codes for CASSLGQYTYEQYF. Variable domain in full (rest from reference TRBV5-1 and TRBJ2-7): KAGVTQTPRYLIKTRGQQVTLSCSPISGHRSVSWYQQTPGQGLQFLFEYFSETQRNKGNFPGRFSGRQFSNSRSEMNVSTLELGDSALYLCASSLGQYTYEQYFGPGTRLTVT.

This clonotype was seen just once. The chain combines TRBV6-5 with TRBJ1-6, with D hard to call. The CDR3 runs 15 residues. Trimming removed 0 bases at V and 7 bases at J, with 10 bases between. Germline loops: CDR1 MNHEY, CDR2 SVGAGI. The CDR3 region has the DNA TGTGCCAGCAGTTACTCTTCCCAGAACAATTCACCCCTCCACTTT. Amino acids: CASSYSSQNNSPLHF.

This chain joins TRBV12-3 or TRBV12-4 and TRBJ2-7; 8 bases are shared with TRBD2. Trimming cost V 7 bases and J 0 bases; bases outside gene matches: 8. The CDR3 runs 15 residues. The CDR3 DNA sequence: TGTGCCAGCACCCTGCGGGGGGTGAGCTCCTACGAGCAGTACTTC. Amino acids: CASTLRGVSSYEQYF.

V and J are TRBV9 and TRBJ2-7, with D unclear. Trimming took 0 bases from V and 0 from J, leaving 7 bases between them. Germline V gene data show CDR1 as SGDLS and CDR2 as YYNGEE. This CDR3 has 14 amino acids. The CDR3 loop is CASSVGTDSYEQYF. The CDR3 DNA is TGTGCCAGCAGCGTAGGGACGGACTCCTACGAGCAGTACTTC.

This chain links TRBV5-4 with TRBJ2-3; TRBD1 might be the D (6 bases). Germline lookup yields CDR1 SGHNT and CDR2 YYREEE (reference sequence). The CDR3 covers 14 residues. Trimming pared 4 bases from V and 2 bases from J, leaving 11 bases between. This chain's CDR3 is CASSPGHFTDTQYF. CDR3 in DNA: TGTGCCAGCAGCCCGGGACACTTCACAGATACGCAGTATTTT.

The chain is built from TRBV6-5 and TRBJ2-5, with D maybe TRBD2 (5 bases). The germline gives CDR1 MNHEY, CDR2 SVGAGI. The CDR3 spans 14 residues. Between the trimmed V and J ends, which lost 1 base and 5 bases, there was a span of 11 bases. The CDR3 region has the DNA TGTGCCAGCAGTTACTTGAGCGGTGGCGAGACCCAGTACTTC. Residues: CASSYLSGGETQYF.

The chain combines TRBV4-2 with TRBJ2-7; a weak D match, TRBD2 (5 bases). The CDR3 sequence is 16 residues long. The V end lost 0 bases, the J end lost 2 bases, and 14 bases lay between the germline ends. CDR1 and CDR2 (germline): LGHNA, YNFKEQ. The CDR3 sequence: CASSQERRTAAYEQYF. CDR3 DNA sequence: TGTGCCAGCAGCCAAGAAAGGAGGACTGCGGCCTACGAGCAGTACTTC.

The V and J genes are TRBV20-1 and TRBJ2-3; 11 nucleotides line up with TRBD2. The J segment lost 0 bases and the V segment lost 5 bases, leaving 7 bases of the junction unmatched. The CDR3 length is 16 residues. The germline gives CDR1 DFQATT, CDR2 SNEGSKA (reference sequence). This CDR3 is CSAVRLAGTSTDTQYF. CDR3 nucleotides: TGCAGTGCTGTTCGACTAGCGGGGACTAGCACAGATACGCAGTATTTT.